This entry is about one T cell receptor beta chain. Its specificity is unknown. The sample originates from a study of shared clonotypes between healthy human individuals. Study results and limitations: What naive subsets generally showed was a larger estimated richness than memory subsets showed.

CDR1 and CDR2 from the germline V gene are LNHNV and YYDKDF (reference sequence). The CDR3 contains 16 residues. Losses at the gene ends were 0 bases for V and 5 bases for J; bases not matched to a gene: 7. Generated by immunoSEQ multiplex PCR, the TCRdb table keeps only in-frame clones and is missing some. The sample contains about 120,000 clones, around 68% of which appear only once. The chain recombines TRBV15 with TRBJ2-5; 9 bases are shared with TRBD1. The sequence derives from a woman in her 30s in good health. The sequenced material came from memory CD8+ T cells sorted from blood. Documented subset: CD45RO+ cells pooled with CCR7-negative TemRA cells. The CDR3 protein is CATSREGTGKRETQYF. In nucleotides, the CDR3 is TGTGCCACCAGCAGAGAAGGGACAGGGAAACGGGAGACCCAGTACTTC.